This TCR beta chain is drawn from a study of T-cell reconstitution after alpha-beta-depleted transplantation in children. Regarding the study as a whole: Two months or so post-transplant, alpha-beta T cells reportedly derived from several hundred expanded graft clones. Hyperexpanded clones declined; after one year, newly produced T cells mostly supplied diversity. High day-60 TCRbeta diversity in some patients came from surviving recipient T cells and thymic progenitors.

The TCRbeta library was prepared with unique molecular identifiers. Each CDR3 protein is one row after TCRdb ran MiXCR on the PCR reads. There are about 460,000 distinct CDR3 sequences in the sample; over 9.5% occur only once, and about 2% lies in the top ten. Per the germline V gene, CDR1 is LNHNV and CDR2 is YYDKDF (reference sequence). V was pared by 1 base and J by 7 bases, with 14 bases between. This CDR3 contains 14 residues. This clonotype has ten or more counts. Antigen specificity is unknown. This clonotype was sampled from a child aged 2-15 years with inherited bone marrow failure, due to receive a stem cell transplant. The specimen was PBMCs, collected before TCRalphabeta/CD19-depleted stem cell transplant. This chain uses TRBV15 with TRBJ2-7, with D perhaps TRBD2 (5 bases). The CDR3 loop is CATSRADGMREQYF. The CDR3 nucleotides are TGTGCCACCAGCAGAGCTGACGGGATGAGGGAGCAGTACTTC.